Listed here are 16 T cell receptor beta chains from one sample, sequenced in a study of post-analysis software for immune sequencing data. The study's findings and limits: When patients were compared with controls, about five TRBV segments were more frequent, TRBV5-6, TRBV5-1 and TRBV20-1 among them.

Their cognate antigens are unknown. Unique molecular identifiers were present in the TCR beta cDNA libraries. TCRdb passed the PCR reads through MiXCR, listing each CDR3 protein once. The data contain roughly 670,000 distinct CDR3 sequences, 55% to 60% of them singletons. Sequenced input: blood. These TCRs come from a girl aged 2 to 10 with multiple sclerosis.

The J gene is TRBJ2-1, the V gene TRBV3-1; possibly TRBD1 for D (6 bases). This CDR3 region has 13 residues. Germline CDR1 and CDR2: LGHDT and YNNKEL (reference sequence). V shed 1 base and J shed 6 bases, with 7 bases lying between them. In DNA, the CDR3 is TGTGCCAGCAGCCAAGCCAGGGGCAATGAGCAGTTCTTC. Encoded protein: CASSQARGNEQFF.

This clonotype has only one observation. V is TRBV6-2 or TRBV6-3 and J is TRBJ2-5, with 8 nucleotides matching TRBD2. After removal of 7 bases from V and 1 base from J, the junction contained 5 bases not matched to a gene. There are 14 residues in the CDR3. Germline V gives CDR1 MNHEY, CDR2 SVGEGT. The CDR3 reads CASTSGGVQETQYF. The DNA of the CDR3 is TGTGCCAGCACGTCGGGGGGGGTCCAAGAGACCCAGTACTTC.

This sequence joins TRBV29-1 and TRBJ2-1, with 10 positions matching TRBD1. Germline V CDR1 and CDR2: SQVTM, ANQGSEA. CDR3 length: 14 residues. The J segment lost 7 bases and the V segment lost 6 bases, leaving 9 bases of the junction unmatched. As DNA, the CDR3 is TGCAGCGTACGGCGACAGGGGGCGAGGAATGAGCAGTTCTTC. Its protein product is CSVRRQGARNEQFF.

The chain recombines TRBV29-1 with TRBJ1-1; D gene ambiguous. The CDR3 is 12 amino acids. V shed 3 bases and J shed 1 base, with 6 bases lying between them. CDR1 is SQVTM and CDR2 is ANQGSEA in the germline V gene. CDR3 amino acids: CSVDAGNTEAFF. In DNA form, the CDR3 reads TGCAGCGTTGACGCCGGGAACACTGAAGCTTTCTTT.

This chain connects TRBV6-5 to TRBJ1-6; TRBD1 agrees at 8 bases. With V trimmed by 0 bases and J by 10 bases, 5 bases remained unmatched. CDR1 and CDR2 (germline): MNHEY, SVGAGI. CDR3 length: 15 amino acids. The CDR3 sequence is CASSYSGQGDSPLHF. Written as DNA, the CDR3 is TGTGCCAGCAGTTACTCTGGACAGGGTGACTCACCCCTCCACTTT.

This clonotype was counted once. The CDR3 nucleotides read TGTGCCAGCACCATGACCGGGGGTGGGGCGGGCACTGAAGCTTTCTTT. It translates to CASTMTGGGAGTEAFF. This chain connects TRBV12-3 or TRBV12-4 to TRBJ1-1; weak D call: TRBD1 (5 bases). The CDR3 consists of 16 residues. Trimming removed 7 bases at V and 4 bases at J, with 22 bases between.

The rearrangement joins TRBV4-3 to TRBJ1-2; 8 positions agree with TRBD1. J gave up 10 bases and V 4 bases, and 20 bases lay outside the gene matches. The CDR3 is 17 amino acids. CDR1 is LGHNA, CDR2 YSLEER, per germline. CDR3 bases: TGCGCCAGCAGCCCCTATAAGATTAGGGACAGGTGTACTTCCTACACCTTC. Residues: CASSPYKIRDRCTSYTF.

This clonotype was picked up a small number of times. This chain connects TRBV27 to TRBJ2-3, with a possible D match to TRBD2 (5 bases). V was clipped by 7 bases and J by 2 bases, with 16 bases between them. The length of the CDR3 is 15 residues. In germline, CDR1 is MNHEY, CDR2 SMNVEV (reference sequence). CDR3 protein: CASKGVQEVTDTQYF. The DNA of the CDR3 is TGTGCCAGCAAGGGAGTCCAGGAAGTCACAGATACGCAGTATTTT.

The rearrangement joins TRBV12-5 to TRBJ1-1, with TRBD1 matching over 10 bases. V dropped 6 bases and J dropped 5; count of bases not matched to a gene: 6. Germline loops: CDR1 LGHNT, CDR2 FRNRAP. The length of the CDR3 is 14 residues. This CDR3 is CASGRTGGKTEAFF. The CDR3 nucleotides read TGTGCTAGTGGAAGGACAGGGGGTAAGACTGAAGCTTTCTTT.

The V gene is TRBV29-1, the J gene TRBJ2-5; D may be TRBD2 (7 bases). The CDR3 runs 14 residues. V was trimmed by 3 bases and J by 4 bases, leaving 15 bases between them. Germline lookup yields CDR1 SQVTM and CDR2 ANQGSEA. The CDR3 DNA reads as TGCAGCGTTGAGAGTAGGGGGGGTTCAGAGACCCAGTACTTC. Translating it yields CSVESRGGSETQYF.

This chain connects TRBV20-1 to TRBJ2-1; TRBD2 might be the D (6 bases). From germline, CDR1 is DFQATT and CDR2 SNEGSKA (reference sequence). The CDR3 consists of 13 residues. The CDR3 spells CSASRAGTNEQFF. The CDR3 DNA sequence: TGCAGCGCAAGTAGGGCGGGAACCAATGAGCAGTTCTTC.

In this sample, this clonotype turned up a few times. V usage is TRBV20-1 and J usage is TRBJ2-6; 10 bases are shared with TRBD2. The CDR3 contains 17 residues. The V gene end was trimmed by 5 bases and the J gene end by 0 bases; junction bases not matched to a gene: 7. Germline CDR1 reads DFQATT; CDR2 reads SNEGSKA (reference sequence). CDR3 loop: CSARRAGGGSGANVLTF. CDR3 bases: TGCAGTGCTCGAAGAGCGGGAGGGGGCTCTGGGGCCAACGTCCTGACTTTC.

The chain links TRBV11-2 to TRBJ2-5; 10 nucleotides align to TRBD2. The CDR3 is 15 residues long. Germline V gene sequence: CDR1 SGHAT, CDR2 FQNNGV. Trimming removed 0 bases from V and 6 bases from J; junction bases left unmatched: 4. CDR3 in DNA: TGTGCCAGCAGCTTAGATCATAGCGGGGGGAAGACCCAGTACTTC. The encoded protein is CASSLDHSGGKTQYF.

This clonotype was observed a single time. The chain joins TRBV5-1 to TRBJ2-1; D unclear. The length of the CDR3 is 13 residues. V lost 5 bases, J lost 5 bases, and 11 bases lay in between. Germline CDR1 and CDR2: SGHRS and YFSETQ. CDR3 DNA sequence: TGCGCCAGCAGATCGGACGGCAACAATGAGCAGTTCTTC. It codes for CASRSDGNNEQFF.

The chain employs TRBV4-3 and TRBJ2-3, with no clear D. CDR3 size: 13 residues. V was shortened by 0 bases and J by 5 bases, with 6 bases between the two germline ends. CDR1 is LGHNA, CDR2 YSLEER, per germline. The CDR3 DNA sequence: TGCGCCAGCAGCCAAGAAACGGGAGATACGCAGTATTTT. Protein sequence: CASSQETGDTQYF.

The chain links TRBV11-2 to TRBJ1-2; TRBD1 agrees at 8 bases. This CDR3 comprises 14 residues. V lost 1 base, J lost 8 bases, and 6 bases stayed unmatched. Germline CDR1 is SGHAT and CDR2 is FQNNGV. CDR3: CASSLGTGPAGYTF. In DNA form, the CDR3 reads TGTGCCAGCAGCTTAGGGACAGGGCCGGCCGGCTACACCTTC.